One and the same sample provided the 15 T cell receptor beta chains below, sequenced in a study of T cell responses to AZD1222 COVID-19 vaccine. TCRdb's copy holds only in-frame clones and misses some; the assay was immunoSEQ multiplex PCR. The data hold around 160,000 clones, with more than 75% observed a single time. Sequenced material: peripheral blood, taken on day 0 of MenACWY control vaccination. The receptors derive from an adult in good health.

V usage is TRBV11-2 and J usage is TRBJ1-4; 7 bases match TRBD1. CDR3 length: 15 amino acids. Germline CDR1 and CDR2: SGHAT and FQNNGV. With V trimmed by 4 bases and J by 5 bases, 7 bases remained unmatched. As DNA, the CDR3 is TGTGCCAGCAGCTATTGGGACAGACGGAATGAAAAACTGTTTTTT. Its protein is CASSYWDRRNEKLFF.

V usage is TRBV10-2 and J usage is TRBJ2-6; D call uncertain. Germline assignment: CDR1 WSHSY and CDR2 SAAADI. Trimming pared 6 bases from V and 0 bases from J, leaving 9 bases between. CDR3 length: 15 amino acids. Here the CDR3 reads CASRKQDSGANVLTF. CDR3 sequence (DNA): TGCGCCAGCAGGAAGCAGGACTCTGGGGCCAACGTCCTGACTTTC.

The chain links TRBV5-6 to TRBJ2-4; tentatively, D is TRBD1 (6 bases). V was cut by 0 bases and J by 1 base, with 20 bases left in between. The CDR3 is 19 amino acids. Per germline, CDR1 SGHDT and CDR2 YYEEEE. In DNA form, the CDR3 reads TGTGCCAGCAGCTTGGCCAAGGGGGTTAATCTGATGGCCAAAAACATTCAGTACTTC. As protein: CASSLAKGVNLMAKNIQYF.

This clone appeared once. The gene calls are TRBV7-9 and TRBJ2-3; 7 bases fit TRBD2. The CDR3 loop spans 16 amino acids. With V trimmed by 1 base and J by 2 bases, 6 bases remained unmatched. In germline, CDR1 is SEHNR, CDR2 FQNEAQ (reference sequence). CDR3 coding DNA: TGTGCCAGCAGCTTAGGAGTCGGGGGGTCCACAGATACGCAGTATTTT. It encodes CASSLGVGGSTDTQYF.

This clone was counted only a few times. The chain carries TRBV28 and TRBJ1-3; D unclear. There are 11 residues in the CDR3. Germline values: CDR1 MDHEN, CDR2 SYDVKM. Trimming cost V 3 bases and J 6 bases, with 3 bases left between them. In nucleotides, the CDR3 is TGTGCCAGCAGTTTCGAAAACACCATATATTTT. It codes for CASSFENTIYF.

The table lists this clone with a count of one. The genes are TRBV6-5 and TRBJ2-7; weak D call: TRBD1 (5 bases). V was shortened by 6 bases and J by 3 bases, with 18 bases between the two germline ends. Germline V gives CDR1 MNHEY, CDR2 SVGAGI. The CDR3 is 15 residues long. This CDR3 reads CASSVRRVGNYEQYV. In DNA, the CDR3 is TGTGCCAGCAGCGTTCGCAGGGTAGGGAACTACGAGCAGTACGTC.

This clone was counted between two and nine times. V usage is TRBV6-4 and J usage is TRBJ1-2, with D tentatively TRBD1 (6 bases). Germline lookup yields CDR1 MRHNA and CDR2 SNTAGT. This CDR3 spans 16 amino acids. V was shortened by 6 bases and J by 0 bases, with 17 bases between the two germline ends. The CDR3 DNA reads TGTGCCAGCAGGGATACAGGGAGCCGTACTAACTATGGCTACACCTTC. Translated, it gives CASRDTGSRTNYGYTF.

The chain couples TRBV7-8 to TRBJ2-2; 9 bases line up with TRBD2. Germline V gene lookup returns CDR1 SGHVS and CDR2 FQNEAQ. The CDR3 consists of 17 residues. The junction had 7 bases not matched to a gene; V was cut back by 0 bases and J by 5 bases. Here the CDR3 reads CASSLAAAGGHTGELFF. For the CDR3, the DNA is TGTGCCAGCAGCTTAGCGGCAGCGGGGGGCCATACCGGGGAGCTGTTTTTT.

The V and J genes are TRBV7-2 and TRBJ1-3; 7 nucleotides agree with TRBD1. The CDR3 loop spans 17 amino acids. Germline values: CDR1 SGHTA, CDR2 FQGNSA. The ends lost 2 bases at V and 1 base at J; junction bases unmatched: 8. CDR3 sequence: CASSLTRDSLSGNTIYF. The CDR3 nucleotides are TGTGCCAGCAGCTTAACCCGGGACAGCCTTTCTGGAAACACCATATATTTT.

This clone has just one count. The chain links TRBV6-2 or TRBV6-3 to TRBJ2-2; D is perhaps TRBD1 (5 bases). Germline-derived CDR1 and CDR2 are MNHEY and SVGEGT. The CDR3 loop spans 17 amino acids. Trimming cost V 2 bases and J 1 base, with 14 bases left between them. The CDR3 bases are TGTGCCAGCAGTTACGCGCAGGGCTCATTGAACACCGGGGAGCTGTTTTTT. The encoded protein is CASSYAQGSLNTGELFF.

The chain links TRBV18 to TRBJ2-6, with D possibly TRBD1 on 5 matching bases. CDR3 length: 19 residues. Trimming took off 1 base at V and 0 bases at J, with 16 bases between the two ends. Germline CDR1 KGHSH, CDR2 LQKENI. The CDR3 region is CASSPRISGLGSGANVLTF. The CDR3 region has the DNA TGTGCCAGCTCACCACGCATTTCAGGGTTGGGCTCTGGGGCCAACGTCCTGACTTTC.

The rearrangement joins TRBV9 to TRBJ1-4; D ambiguous. CDR3 length equals 14 residues. The germline V and J ends were trimmed by 0 bases and 6 bases, with 9 bases remaining between them. CDR1 is SGDLS, CDR2 YYNGEE, per germline. CDR3 amino acids: CASSVGMRDEKLFF. CDR3 nucleotide sequence: TGTGCCAGCAGCGTAGGGATGCGAGATGAAAAACTGTTTTTT.

DNA for the CDR3: TGTGCCAGTAGTAGTAGAGCGGGAGTAACCCAGTACTTC. It codes for CASSSRAGVTQYF. The V and J genes are TRBV19 and TRBJ2-5; TRBD2 aligns across 8 bases. The CDR3 consists of 13 residues. The junction had 6 bases not matched to a gene; V was cut back by 4 bases and J by 8 bases. The germline CDR1 and CDR2 sequences are LNHDA and SQIVND (reference sequence).

The rearrangement uses TRBV6-5 and TRBJ2-2, with D unresolved. Trimming took off 7 bases at V and 1 base at J, with 10 bases between the two ends. Looked up from germline, CDR1 is MNHEY and CDR2 is SVGAGI. The CDR3 is made up of 14 amino acids. In DNA, the CDR3 is TGTGCCAGCATCGACTCGGGGAACACCGGGGAGCTGTTTTTT. Translated, it gives CASIDSGNTGELFF.

The V and J genes are TRBV29-1 and TRBJ1-2; no clear D gene. This CDR3 has 12 residues. V was clipped by 4 bases and J by 5 bases, with 11 bases between them. Germline-derived CDR1 and CDR2 are SQVTM and ANQGSEA. CDR3 coding DNA: TGCAGCGTTGGAGGACTCGAATATGGCTACACCTTC. It encodes CSVGGLEYGYTF.